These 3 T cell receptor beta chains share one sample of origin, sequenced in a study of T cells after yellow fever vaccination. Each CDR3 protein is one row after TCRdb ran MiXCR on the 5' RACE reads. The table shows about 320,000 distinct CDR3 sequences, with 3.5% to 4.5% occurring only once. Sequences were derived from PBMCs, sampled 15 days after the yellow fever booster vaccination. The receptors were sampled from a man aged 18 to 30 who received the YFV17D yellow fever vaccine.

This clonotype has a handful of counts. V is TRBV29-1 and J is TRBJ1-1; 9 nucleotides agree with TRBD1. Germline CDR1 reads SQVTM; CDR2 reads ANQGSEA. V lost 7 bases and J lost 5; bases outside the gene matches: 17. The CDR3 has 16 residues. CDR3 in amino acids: CSAVPRDRDPLTEAFF. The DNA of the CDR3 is TGCAGCGCCGTCCCCCGGGACAGGGACCCCCTTACTGAAGCTTTCTTT.

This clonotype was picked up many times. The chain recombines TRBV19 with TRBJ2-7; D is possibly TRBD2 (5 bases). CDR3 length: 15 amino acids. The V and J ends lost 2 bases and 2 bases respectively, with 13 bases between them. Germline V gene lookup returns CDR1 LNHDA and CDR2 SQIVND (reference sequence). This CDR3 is CASSIRSGGTYEQYF. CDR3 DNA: TGTGCCAGTAGTATACGATCAGGAGGTACCTACGAGCAGTACTTC.

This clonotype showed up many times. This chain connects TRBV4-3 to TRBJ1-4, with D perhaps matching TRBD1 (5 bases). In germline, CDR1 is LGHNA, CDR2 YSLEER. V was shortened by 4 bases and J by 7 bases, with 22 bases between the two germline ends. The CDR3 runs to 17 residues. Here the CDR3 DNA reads TGCGCCAGCAGCCCCAGCTATCAGGGCGCCCAGGGTGAAAAACTGTTTTTT. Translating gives CASSPSYQGAQGEKLFF.